This T cell receptor beta chain was identified during a study of T-cell memory formation after mild COVID-19 (dated by TCRdb to about 2021). Concerning the study at large: Most TCR sequence clusters were specific to one of the two donors. Two young, previously healthy adult volunteers, one female and one male, were included in the cohort. T-cell clones expanding and contracting after mild COVID-19 in two donors were tracked by longitudinal TCRalpha and TCRbeta repertoire sequencing. What the authors observed across the whole study: Balanced CD4/CD8 phenotypes were observed for clones contracting from day 15 to 85, whereas a bias towards CD4+ was observed for a second wave of clones expanding from day 15 to 37. Contracting CD4+ clones were located mainly in the CM and EM memory subsets, whereas CD8+ clones were found to be enriched in EMRA. Only a couple of mild cases were covered in the study, and larger cohorts including severe cases with pre-infection samples were considered necessary. Some responding clones were detected in pre-infection memory, suggesting pre-existing cross-reactive memory T cells joined the SARS-CoV-2 response. SARS-CoV-2 specificity of the second-wave clones peaking on day 37 was not confirmed.

The CDR3 has 16 amino acids, counting the end cysteine and phenylalanine. The read is trimmed to its CDR3 DNA, 48 bases read in frame from base 1. V and J are trimmed by 2 bases and 0 bases, and the gene matches miss 6 bases of the junction. The reads were generated on an Illumina NovaSeq 6000. cDNA libraries for TCRalpha and TCRbeta were prepared by 5'RACE using constant-segment primers, with sample barcodes and unique molecular identifiers added. Trizol reagent was used to extract RNA from every sample. The libraries were amplified in two PCR steps, and the second step added a second sample barcode and Illumina TruSeq adapters. Sequencing of libraries was performed on an Illumina NovaSeq with 2 x 150 bp paired-end reads. In the paper's pipeline: The reads were demultiplexed and collapsed into UMI-guided consensus sequences using migec v1.2.7. With mixcr v2.1.11, UMI consensuses were aligned to TRA and TRB V and J templates and assembled into clonotypes. Expanded or contracted clonotypes were those called significant by both edgeR and NoisET, with noise models trained on biological replicates. For edgeR calls, a false discovery rate-adjusted p below 0.01 and a log2 fold-change threshold of 1 were applied. PCA with hierarchical clustering of max-normalized trajectories of the 1000 most abundant clonotypes was used as exploratory dynamics analysis. The CD4 or CD8 phenotype of responding clones was assigned using the separately sequenced CD4+ and CD8+ repertoires. The public sequencing data were trimmed at Q25 with fastp and processed into clonotypes with MiXCR by TCRdb, which kept only in-frame beta chains. Each entry merges the rows of one CDR3 protein and shows their most common DNA and genes. V and J calls and clone size were set by TCRdb, not the authors. This sample comprises more than 25,000 distinct CDR3 sequences, around 16% of them detected only once. The ten biggest clones cover 1.1% to 1.5% of the sample.

Ficoll-Paque density gradient centrifugation was the method used to isolate PBMCs. This clonotype came up many times. The antigen it binds to is not known. The sample holds no much larger clone one base away, and base qualities are not on file. Material for sequencing was PBMCs or a T cell subset sorted from them (not recorded which). This receptor was taken from an adult who had mild COVID-19 (a few samples of this study predate the infection). The sample titles of this study are shuffled in the database, so cell type and time point are left out. Recombination joined TRBV12-3 or TRBV12-4 with TRBJ1-2; 7 central bases correspond to TRBD1. The CDR3 reads as follows: CASSLHGGGANYGYTF. The DNA sequence is as follows: TGTGCCAGCAGTTTACATGGAGGGGGCGCTAACTATGGCTACACCTTC.